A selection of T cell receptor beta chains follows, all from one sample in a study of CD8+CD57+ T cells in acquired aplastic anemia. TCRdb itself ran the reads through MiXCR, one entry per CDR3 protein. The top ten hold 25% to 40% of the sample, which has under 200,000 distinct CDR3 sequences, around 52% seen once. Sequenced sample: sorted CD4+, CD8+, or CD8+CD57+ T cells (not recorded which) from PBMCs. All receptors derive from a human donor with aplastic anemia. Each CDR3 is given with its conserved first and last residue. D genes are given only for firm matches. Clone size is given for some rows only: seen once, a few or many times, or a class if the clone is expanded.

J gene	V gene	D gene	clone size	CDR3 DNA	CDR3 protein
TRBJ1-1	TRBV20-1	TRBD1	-	TGCAGTGCAGGGACAGGGTTAACTGAAGCTTTCTTT	CSAGTGLTEAFF
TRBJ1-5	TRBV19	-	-	TGTGCCAGTAGTAGCCCACCGGGGACGACCAGCAATCAGCCCCAGCATTTT	CASSSPPGTTSNQPQHF
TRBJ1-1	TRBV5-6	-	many	TGTGCCAGCAGCTTGGGGGACACTGAAGCTTTCTTT	CASSLGDTEAFF
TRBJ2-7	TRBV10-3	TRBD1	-	TGTGCCATCAGTGAGTCCGGGACAGGGACCTACGAGCAGTACTTC	CAISESGTGTYEQYF
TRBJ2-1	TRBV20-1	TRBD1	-	TGCAGTGCTAGAGATGGGACAGGGGCTCTTTATGAGCAGTTCTTC	CSARDGTGALYEQFF
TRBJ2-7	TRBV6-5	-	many	TGTGCCAGCAGTTACTCAATGGGGGAGGCCTCCTACGAGCAGTACTTC	CASSYSMGEASYEQYF
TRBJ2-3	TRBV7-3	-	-	TGTGCCAGCAGCCAGGACGACAACCCAGATACGCAGTATTTT	CASSQDDNPDTQYF
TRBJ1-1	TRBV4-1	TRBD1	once	TGCGCCAGCAGCCAATCGACAGGGACTGAAGCTTTCTTT	CASSQSTGTEAFF
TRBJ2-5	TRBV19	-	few	TGTGCCAGTAGTATAGACGCGGGTGAGACCCAGTACTTC	CASSIDAGETQYF
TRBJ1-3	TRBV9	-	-	TGTGCCAGCAGCGTAGAGTGGAGTGGAAACACCATATATTTT	CASSVEWSGNTIYF
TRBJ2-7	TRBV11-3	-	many	TGTGCCAGCAGCTTAGGGGGGATCAACGAGCAGTACTTC	CASSLGGINEQYF
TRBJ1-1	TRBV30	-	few	TGTGCCTGGAGTCGCGGGGGGCCGGGCACTGAAGCTTTCTTT	CAWSRGGPGTEAFF
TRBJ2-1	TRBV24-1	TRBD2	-	TGTGCCACCAGTCCGTTGAGGGAGGGTACGAATGGGCAGTTCTTC	CATSPLREGTNGQFF
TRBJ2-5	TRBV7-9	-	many	TGTGCCAGCAGCCCCACCCGAGGGCTGGACGGACAAGAGACCCAGTACTTC	CASSPTRGLDGQETQYF
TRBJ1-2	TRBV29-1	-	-	TGCAGCGCTGCCCCATCTAACTATGGCTACACCTTC	CSAAPSNYGYTF
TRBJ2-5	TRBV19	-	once	TGTGCCAGCCACCCAGTGGGGGTTGAGACCCAGTACTTC	CASHPVGVETQYF
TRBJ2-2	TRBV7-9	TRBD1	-	TGTGCCAGTCGGGACAGGGTATCGCCCGGGGAGCTGTTTTTT	CASRDRVSPGELFF
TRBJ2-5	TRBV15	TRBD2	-	TGTGCCACCAGCAGAGATCTTCCGGGGGGACAAGAGACCCAGTACTTC	CATSRDLPGGQETQYF
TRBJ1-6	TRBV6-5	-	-	TGTGCCAGCAGTTACTCGGGCAGGGTTTCACCCCTCCACTTT	CASSYSGRVSPLHF
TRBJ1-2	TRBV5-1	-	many	TGCGCCAGCAGCTTCGCGGGGAAGGACTACACCTTC	CASSFAGKDYTF
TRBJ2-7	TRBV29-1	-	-	TGCAGCGTTGAGACGACAGCGGCCTCCTACGAGCAGTACTTC	CSVETTAASYEQYF
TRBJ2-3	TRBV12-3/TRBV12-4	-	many	TGTGCCAGCACCCAGGTGGGAGATACGCAGTATTTT	CASTQVGDTQYF
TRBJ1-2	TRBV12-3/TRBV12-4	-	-	TGTGCCAGCAGTCTACGGTCTTATGGCTACACCTTC	CASSLRSYGYTF
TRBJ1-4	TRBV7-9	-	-	TGTGCCAGCAGCTATTCGGGGGAAAAACTGTTTTTT	CASSYSGEKLFF
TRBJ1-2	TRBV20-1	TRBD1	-	TGCAGTGCTCGACTCGCGGACAGGAACTATGGCTACACCTTC	CSARLADRNYGYTF
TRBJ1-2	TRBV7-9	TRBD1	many	TGTGCCAGCAGCTACTTAACACCGGGACAGCTCTATGGCTACACCTTC	CASSYLTPGQLYGYTF
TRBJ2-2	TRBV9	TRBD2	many	TGTGCCAGCAGCGTGGCGGGACTAGCGGGACCAAACACCGGGGAGCTGTTTTTT	CASSVAGLAGPNTGELFF
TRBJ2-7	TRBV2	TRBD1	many	TGTGCCTCCATCGACAGGGGGCGGGTCGAGCAGTACTTC	CASIDRGRVEQYF
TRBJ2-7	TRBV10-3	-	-	TGTGCCATCAGTGAGTCTGCCCTCTACGAGCAGTACTTC	CAISESALYEQYF
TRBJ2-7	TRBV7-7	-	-	TGTGCTAGCAGCCTGAAACAGGGATACGAGCAGTACTTC	CASSLKQGYEQYF
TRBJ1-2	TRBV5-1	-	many	TGCGCCAGCAGCTTGGACGGGGCAGCTAACTATGGCTACACCTTC	CASSLDGAANYGYTF
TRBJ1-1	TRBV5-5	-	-	TGTGCCAGCAGCCGACAGACTGAAGCTTTCTTT	CASSRQTEAFF
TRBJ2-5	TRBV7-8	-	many	TGTGCCAGCAGCCCATTTACCCAAGAGACCCAGTACTTC	CASSPFTQETQYF
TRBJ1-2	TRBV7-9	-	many	TGTGTCAGCAGCTCCTCGGGGACGATTGATGGCTACACCTTC	CVSSSSGTIDGYTF
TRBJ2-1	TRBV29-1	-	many	TGCAGCGTCGTTCTGGGTTACAATGAGCAGTTCTTC	CSVVLGYNEQFF
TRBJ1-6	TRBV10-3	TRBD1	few	TGTGCCATCAGTGAGGGGACAGGTGCACCCCTCCACTTT	CAISEGTGAPLHF
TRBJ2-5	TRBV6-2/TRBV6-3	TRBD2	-	TGTGCCAGCAGTTACTTCAGCGGGGGGCCTCAAGAGACCCAGTACTTC	CASSYFSGGPQETQYF
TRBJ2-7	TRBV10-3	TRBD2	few	TGTGCCAACAAAGCGGGAGACCACTACGAGCAGTACTTC	CANKAGDHYEQYF
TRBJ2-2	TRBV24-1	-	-	TGTGCCACCAGTACTACCGGGGAGCTGTTTTTT	CATSTTGELFF
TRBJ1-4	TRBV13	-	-	TGTGCCAGCAAAGTTGCAACTAATGAAAAACTGTTTTTT	CASKVATNEKLFF
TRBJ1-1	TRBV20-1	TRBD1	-	TGCAGTGCCAAGAGGCTGGGACAGGAAGTGCGCACTGAAGCTTTCTTT	CSAKRLGQEVRTEAFF
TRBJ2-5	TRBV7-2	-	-	TGTGCCAGCAGCCTACCCCCCCAAGAGACCCAGTACTTC	CASSLPPQETQYF
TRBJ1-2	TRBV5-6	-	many	TGTGCCAGCAGCCCCGGTCTCCAGGGGATGAGCTACACCTTC	CASSPGLQGMSYTF
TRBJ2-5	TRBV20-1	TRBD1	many	TGCAGTGCTAGAGTACCGACAGGGGAAGAGACCCAGTACTTC	CSARVPTGEETQYF
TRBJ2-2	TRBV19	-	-	TGTGCCAGTAGGAGAGGATCGAACACCGGGGAGCTGTTTTTT	CASRRGSNTGELFF
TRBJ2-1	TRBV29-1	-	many	TGCAGCGTTGCCGACAATGAGCAGTTCTTC	CSVADNEQFF
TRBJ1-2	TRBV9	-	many	TGTGCCAGCAGCGTTGGGGCGACCCCGGGCTATGGCTACACCTTC	CASSVGATPGYGYTF
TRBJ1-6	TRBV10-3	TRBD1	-	TGTGCCATCAGTGGTCGGACAGGGGAGGATTCACCCCTCCACTTT	CAISGRTGEDSPLHF
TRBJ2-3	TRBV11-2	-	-	TGTGCCAGCAGCAGAGGACAGTTTAGCACAGATACGCAGTATTTT	CASSRGQFSTDTQYF
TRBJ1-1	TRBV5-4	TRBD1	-	TGTGCCAGCAGTTCCGCCCCAGGGGGCACTGAAGCTTTCTTT	CASSSAPGGTEAFF
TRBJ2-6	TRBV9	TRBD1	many	TGTGCCAGCAGCGCGGACAGGGGGCGATCAGGCTCTGGGGCCAACGTCCTGACTTTC	CASSADRGRSGSGANVLTF